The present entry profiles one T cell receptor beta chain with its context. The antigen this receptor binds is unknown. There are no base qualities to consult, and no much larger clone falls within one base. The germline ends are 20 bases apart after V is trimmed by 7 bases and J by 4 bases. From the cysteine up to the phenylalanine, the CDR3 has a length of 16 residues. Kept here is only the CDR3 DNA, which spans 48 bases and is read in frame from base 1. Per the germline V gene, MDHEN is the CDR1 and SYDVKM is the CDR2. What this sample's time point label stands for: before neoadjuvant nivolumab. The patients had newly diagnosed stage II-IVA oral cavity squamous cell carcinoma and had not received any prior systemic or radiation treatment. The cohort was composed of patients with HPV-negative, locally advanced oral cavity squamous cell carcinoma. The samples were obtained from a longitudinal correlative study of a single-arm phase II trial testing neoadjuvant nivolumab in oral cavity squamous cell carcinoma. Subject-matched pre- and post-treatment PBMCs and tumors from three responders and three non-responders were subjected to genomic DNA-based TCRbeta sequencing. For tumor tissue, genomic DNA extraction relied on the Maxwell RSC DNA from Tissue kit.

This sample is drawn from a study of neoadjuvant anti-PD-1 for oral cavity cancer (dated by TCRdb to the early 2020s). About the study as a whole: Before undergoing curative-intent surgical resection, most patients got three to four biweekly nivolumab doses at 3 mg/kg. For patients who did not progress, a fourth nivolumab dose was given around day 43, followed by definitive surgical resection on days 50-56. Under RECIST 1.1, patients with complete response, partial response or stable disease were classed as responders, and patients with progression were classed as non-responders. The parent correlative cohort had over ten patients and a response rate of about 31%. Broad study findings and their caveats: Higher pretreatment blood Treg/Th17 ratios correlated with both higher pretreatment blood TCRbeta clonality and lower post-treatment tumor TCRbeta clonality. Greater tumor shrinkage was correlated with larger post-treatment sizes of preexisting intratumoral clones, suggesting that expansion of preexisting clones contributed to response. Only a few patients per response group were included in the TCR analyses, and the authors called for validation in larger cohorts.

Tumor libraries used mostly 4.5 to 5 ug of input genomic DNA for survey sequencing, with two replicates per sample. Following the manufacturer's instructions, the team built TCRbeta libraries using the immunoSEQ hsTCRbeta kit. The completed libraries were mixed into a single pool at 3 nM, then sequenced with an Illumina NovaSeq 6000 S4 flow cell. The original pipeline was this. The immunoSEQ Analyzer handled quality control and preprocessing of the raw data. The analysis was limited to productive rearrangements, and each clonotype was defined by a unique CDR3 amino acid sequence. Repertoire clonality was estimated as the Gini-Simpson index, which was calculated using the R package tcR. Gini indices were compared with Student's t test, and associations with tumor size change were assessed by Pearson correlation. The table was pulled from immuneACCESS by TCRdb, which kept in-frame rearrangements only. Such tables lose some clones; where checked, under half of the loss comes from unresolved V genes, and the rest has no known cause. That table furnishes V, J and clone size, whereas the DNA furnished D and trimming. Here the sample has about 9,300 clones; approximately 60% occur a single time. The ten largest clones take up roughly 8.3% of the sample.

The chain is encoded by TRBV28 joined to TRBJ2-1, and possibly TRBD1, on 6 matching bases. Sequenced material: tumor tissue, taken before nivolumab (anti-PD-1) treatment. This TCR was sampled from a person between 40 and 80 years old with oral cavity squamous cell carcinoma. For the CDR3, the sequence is CASTVGPGEGYNEQFF. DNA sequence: TGTGCCAGCACCGTAGGACCAGGGGAAGGTTACAATGAGCAGTTCTTC. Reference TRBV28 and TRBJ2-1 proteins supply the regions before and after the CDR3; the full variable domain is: DVKVTQSSRYLVKRTGEKVFLECVQDMDHENMFWYRQDPGLGLRLIYFSYDVKMKEKGDIPEGYSVSREKKERFSLILESASTNQTSMYLCASTVGPGEGYNEQFFGPGTRLTVL.